This TCR beta chain was identified during a study of long-term antiretroviral therapy in people with HIV. Version v3.0 of the immunoSEQ assay was performed at survey level. This table comes from immunoSEQ multiplex PCR, and its TCRdb copy is limited to in-frame clones, with some not included. Of some 21,000 clones listed, 81% were seen once; the top ten hold 10% to 15%. The CDR3 runs 14 residues. Trimming removed 3 bases at V and 0 bases at J, with 6 bases between. Germline assignment: CDR1 MNHNS and CDR2 SASEGT. At least two post-ART and at least one pre-ART PBMC sample were available for each donor.

The rearrangement joins TRBV6-1 to TRBJ1-3, with no clear D. The TCR sequence derives from a middle-aged man with HIV. The input for sequencing was unsorted PBMCs, taken 0.1 years before starting antiretroviral therapy. The CDR3 nucleotides read TGTGCCAGCAGTGATTGGAGCTCTGGAAACACCATATATTTT. Translating gives CASSDWSSGNTIYF.